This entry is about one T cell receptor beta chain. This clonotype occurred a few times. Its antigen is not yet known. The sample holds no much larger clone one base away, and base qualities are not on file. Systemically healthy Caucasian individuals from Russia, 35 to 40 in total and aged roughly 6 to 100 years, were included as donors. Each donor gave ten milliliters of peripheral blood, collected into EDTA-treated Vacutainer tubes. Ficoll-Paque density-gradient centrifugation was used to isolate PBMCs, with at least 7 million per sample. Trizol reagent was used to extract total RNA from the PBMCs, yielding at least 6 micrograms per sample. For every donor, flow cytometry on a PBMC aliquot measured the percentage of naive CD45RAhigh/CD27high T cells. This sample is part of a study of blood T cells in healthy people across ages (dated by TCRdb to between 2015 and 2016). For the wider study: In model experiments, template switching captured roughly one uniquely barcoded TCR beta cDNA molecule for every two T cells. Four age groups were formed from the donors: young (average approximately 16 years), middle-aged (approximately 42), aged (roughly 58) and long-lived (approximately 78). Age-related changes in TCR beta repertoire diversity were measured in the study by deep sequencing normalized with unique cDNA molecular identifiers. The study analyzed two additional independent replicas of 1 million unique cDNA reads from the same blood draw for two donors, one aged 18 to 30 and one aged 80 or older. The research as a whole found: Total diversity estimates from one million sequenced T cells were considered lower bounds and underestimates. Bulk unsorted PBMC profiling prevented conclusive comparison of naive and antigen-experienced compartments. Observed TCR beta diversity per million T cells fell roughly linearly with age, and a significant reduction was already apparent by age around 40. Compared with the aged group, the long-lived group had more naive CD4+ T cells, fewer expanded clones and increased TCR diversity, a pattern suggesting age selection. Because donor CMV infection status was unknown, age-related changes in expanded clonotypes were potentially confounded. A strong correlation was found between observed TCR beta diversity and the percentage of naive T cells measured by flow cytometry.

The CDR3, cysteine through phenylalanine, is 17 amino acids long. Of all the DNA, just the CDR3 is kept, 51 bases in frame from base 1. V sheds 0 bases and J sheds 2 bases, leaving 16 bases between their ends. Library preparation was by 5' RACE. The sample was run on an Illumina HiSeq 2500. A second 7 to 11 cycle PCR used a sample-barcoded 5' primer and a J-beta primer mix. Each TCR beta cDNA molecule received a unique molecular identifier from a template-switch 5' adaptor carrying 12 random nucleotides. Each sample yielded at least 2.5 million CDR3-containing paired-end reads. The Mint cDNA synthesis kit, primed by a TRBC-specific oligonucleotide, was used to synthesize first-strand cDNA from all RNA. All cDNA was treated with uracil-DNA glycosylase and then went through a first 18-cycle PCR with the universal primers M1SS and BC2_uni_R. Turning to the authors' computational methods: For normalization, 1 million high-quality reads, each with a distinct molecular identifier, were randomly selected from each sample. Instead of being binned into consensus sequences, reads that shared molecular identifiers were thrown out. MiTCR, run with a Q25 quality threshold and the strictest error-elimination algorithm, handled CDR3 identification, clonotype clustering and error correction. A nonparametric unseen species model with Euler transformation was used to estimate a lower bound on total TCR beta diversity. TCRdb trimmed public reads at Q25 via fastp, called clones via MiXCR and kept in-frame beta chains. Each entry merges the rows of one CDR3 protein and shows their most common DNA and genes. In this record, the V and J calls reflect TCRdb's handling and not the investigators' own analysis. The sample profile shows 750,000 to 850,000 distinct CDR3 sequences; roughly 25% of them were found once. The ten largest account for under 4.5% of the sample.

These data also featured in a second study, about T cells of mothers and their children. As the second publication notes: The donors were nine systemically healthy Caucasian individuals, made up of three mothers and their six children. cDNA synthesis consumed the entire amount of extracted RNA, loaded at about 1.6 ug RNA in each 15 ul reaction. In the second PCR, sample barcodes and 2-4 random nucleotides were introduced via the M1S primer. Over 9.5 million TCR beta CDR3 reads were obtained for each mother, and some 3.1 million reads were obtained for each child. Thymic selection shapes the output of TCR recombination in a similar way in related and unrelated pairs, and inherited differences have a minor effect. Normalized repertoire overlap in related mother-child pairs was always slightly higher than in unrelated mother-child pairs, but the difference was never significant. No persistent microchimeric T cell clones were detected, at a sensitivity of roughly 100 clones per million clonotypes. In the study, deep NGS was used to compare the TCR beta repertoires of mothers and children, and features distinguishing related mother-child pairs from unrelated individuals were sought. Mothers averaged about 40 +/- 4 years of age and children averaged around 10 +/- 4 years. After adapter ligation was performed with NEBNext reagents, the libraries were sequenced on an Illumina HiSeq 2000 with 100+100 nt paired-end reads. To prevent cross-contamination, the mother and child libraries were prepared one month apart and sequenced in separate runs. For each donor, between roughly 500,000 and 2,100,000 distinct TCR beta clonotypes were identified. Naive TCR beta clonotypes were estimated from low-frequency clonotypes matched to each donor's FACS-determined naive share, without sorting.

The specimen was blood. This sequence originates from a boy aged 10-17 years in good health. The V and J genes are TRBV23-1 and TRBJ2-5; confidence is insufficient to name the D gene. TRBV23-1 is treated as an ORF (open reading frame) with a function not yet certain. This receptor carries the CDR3 CASSQSKVGQHQETQYF. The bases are TGCGCCAGCAGTCAATCGAAGGTCGGCCAGCATCAAGAGACCCAGTACTTC.